Shown below are 7 T cell receptor beta chains from a single sample sequenced in a study of T cells in Graves' hyperthyroidism and ophthalmopathy. RNA transcripts gave rise to amplified TCR beta CDR3 regions. HTBI primers were used for first-round RT-PCR of the TCR CDR3. TCRdb re-called the multiplex PCR reads with MiXCR, one entry per CDR3 protein. The sample contains around 200,000 distinct CDR3 sequences, 15% to 20% of which appear only once. What was sequenced was blood. The receptor source for this set is a middle-aged man with Graves' hyperthyroidism.

This clonotype has only a few counts. The V and J genes are TRBV7-2 and TRBJ1-1; D remains ambiguous. With 2 bases removed from V and 4 bases from J, the gap between germline ends came to 8 bases. The V gene's germline CDR1 is SGHTA and CDR2 FQGNSA. The CDR3 length is 13 residues. The CDR3 region has the DNA TGTGCCAGCAGCTTAAAGGGAACCACTGAAGCTTTCTTT. Its translation: CASSLKGTTEAFF.

V usage is TRBV11-1 and J usage is TRBJ2-1; 9 positions match TRBD1. CDR3 length equals 17 residues. Germline V gene sequence: CDR1 SGHAT, CDR2 FQDESV (reference sequence). J lost 4 bases, V lost 0 bases, and 7 bases had no gene match. The CDR3 sequence is CASSLALGTGTYNEQFF. CDR3 bases: TGTGCCAGCAGCTTAGCGCTAGGGACAGGGACATACAATGAGCAGTTCTTC.

The V gene is TRBV7-2, the J gene TRBJ2-3, with 10 bases lining up with TRBD1. The CDR3 has 13 residues. Unmatched junction bases numbered 1, after V lost 6 bases and J lost 4 bases. Germline V gene sequence: CDR1 SGHTA, CDR2 FQGNSA. The CDR3 region has the DNA TGTGCCAGCAGGGGACAGGGGTCAGATACGCAGTATTTT. This gives the protein CASRGQGSDTQYF.

This clonotype was seen at least ten times. This sequence joins TRBV18 and TRBJ2-7; D gene uncertain. Germline CDR1 and CDR2: KGHSH and LQKENI. The CDR3 totals 12 residues. V was shortened by 3 bases and J by 7 bases, with 10 bases between the two germline ends. The CDR3 DNA reads as TGTGCCAGCTCACCGGGTTCTCGGGAGCAGTACTTC. Translating gives CASSPGSREQYF.

This clonotype was observed at least ten times. Written as DNA, the CDR3 is TGTGCCAGCAGCGTAGCTACAGGGCAATACGAGCAGTACTTC. Protein: CASSVATGQYEQYF. The chain carries TRBV9 and TRBJ2-7; possibly TRBD1 for D (6 bases). Trimming stripped 0 bases from V and 4 bases from J, with 11 bases between. The CDR3 loop spans 14 amino acids. Germline CDR1 SGDLS, CDR2 YYNGEE.

This clonotype was picked up many times. The V gene is TRBV18, the J gene TRBJ1-6, with D tentatively TRBD1 (6 bases). Germline V gene data show CDR1 as KGHSH and CDR2 as LQKENI. CDR3 length: 12 amino acids. Trimming removed 6 bases from V and 8 bases from J, with 8 bases in between. The CDR3 sequence is CASSAGDSPLHF. In DNA, the CDR3 is TGTGCCAGCTCGGCAGGGGATTCACCCCTCCACTTT.

This clonotype was counted a few times. The chain employs TRBV19 and TRBJ2-2; a weak D match, TRBD2 (6 bases). The CDR3 sequence is 17 residues long. With 0 bases removed from V and 3 bases from J, the gap between germline ends came to 14 bases. Germline V gene lookup returns CDR1 LNHDA and CDR2 SQIVND (reference sequence). The CDR3 loop is CASSIDGEVGDTGELFF. The CDR3 nucleotides are TGTGCCAGTAGTATAGATGGGGAGGTGGGGGACACCGGGGAGCTGTTTTTT.